The rows below give T cell receptor beta chains drawn from one sample of a study of cytomegalovirus exposure and HLA in healthy donors. Assay used: immunoSEQ multiplex PCR; TCRdb lists only in-frame clones, some missing. The sample yields 95,000 to 150,000 clones, approximately 73% seen once. Sequencing used PBMCs. These receptors all stem from a man between 60 and 75 years old in good health and CMV-seropositive. Each CDR3 is given with its conserved first and last residue. Fields, in order: J gene, V gene, CDR3 protein.

TRBJ2-3	TRBV2	CASSDSASGGPVDTQYF
TRBJ2-5	TRBV6-1	CASSGYYSEAQYF
TRBJ2-7	TRBV28	CASSLSSFTMGEQYF
TRBJ1-2	TRBV4-2	CASSQGTGDYGYTF
TRBJ1-1	TRBV5-5	CASSPGQGREMATEAFF
TRBJ2-7	TRBV7-2	CASSLFRENYEQYF
TRBJ2-3	TRBV5-1	CASSPQTSGPDTQYF
TRBJ1-5	TRBV19	CASSSGSRVGPQHF
TRBJ1-6	TRBV25-1	CASSERQGINSPLHF
TRBJ2-2	TRBV28	CASRARWETGELFF
TRBJ1-2	TRBV13	CASSLDRGRLSGYTF
TRBJ1-4	TRBV30	CAWGGQGPNEKLFF
TRBJ2-3	TRBV5-6	CASSLIVAGGDDTQYF